This TCR beta chain was found in a study of cytomegalovirus exposure and HLA in healthy donors. Study findings and constraints: The sole available immune exposure information was CMV serostatus. Evidence from a later analysis indicated that most CMV-associated TCR beta chains looked HLA-restricted.

V was clipped by 5 bases and J by 1 base, with 9 bases between them. The germline gives CDR1 MNHEY, CDR2 SVGAGI. The CDR3 loop spans 13 amino acids. PCR involved 60 Vbeta and 13 Jbeta primers. Only in-frame clones appear in the TCRdb table, and some are missing; sequencing was by immunoSEQ multiplex PCR. The sample includes over 90,000 clones, approximately 74% of them seen just once. With regard to this clone: No antigen is known for it.

The V and J genes are TRBV6-5 and TRBJ2-7; D possibly corresponds to TRBD1 (6 bases). This receptor was taken from a woman in her 70s in good health and CMV-seropositive. Material: PBMCs. This CDR3 is CASSDTGSYEQYF. The CDR3 nucleotides are TGTGCCAGCAGTGATACAGGGTCCTACGAGCAGTACTTC.